This record concerns one T cell receptor (beta chain) sequence. Distinct nucleotide sequences in the sample also encode this CDR3. Trimming stripped 2 bases from V and 2 bases from J, with 6 bases between. Germline V lookup: CDR1 MDHEN, CDR2 SYDVKM. CDR3 length: 13 amino acids. This specimen comes from a study of blood T cell repertoires in COVID-19. As for the study in general: The analysed material was cDNA or gDNA that came from T cells, B-cell-depleted T cells, or PBMCs.

In the original processing: Reference gene primer amplification gave estimated nucleated cell counts. Method: immunoSEQ multiplex PCR; TCRdb's copy keeps in-frame clones and lacks some. V and J calls and clone size are copied from that table; D and trimming were computed from the DNA. This sample has roughly 200,000 clones, with about 88% found just once. The specimen was peripheral blood. The J gene is TRBJ1-2, the V gene TRBV28, with D uncertain. The TCR sequence derives from a woman aged 40 to 50 who had recovered from COVID-19. CDR3 in DNA: TGTGCCAGCAGTTTAGGCCTCAACTATGGCTACACCTTC. It is translated as CASSLGLNYGYTF.